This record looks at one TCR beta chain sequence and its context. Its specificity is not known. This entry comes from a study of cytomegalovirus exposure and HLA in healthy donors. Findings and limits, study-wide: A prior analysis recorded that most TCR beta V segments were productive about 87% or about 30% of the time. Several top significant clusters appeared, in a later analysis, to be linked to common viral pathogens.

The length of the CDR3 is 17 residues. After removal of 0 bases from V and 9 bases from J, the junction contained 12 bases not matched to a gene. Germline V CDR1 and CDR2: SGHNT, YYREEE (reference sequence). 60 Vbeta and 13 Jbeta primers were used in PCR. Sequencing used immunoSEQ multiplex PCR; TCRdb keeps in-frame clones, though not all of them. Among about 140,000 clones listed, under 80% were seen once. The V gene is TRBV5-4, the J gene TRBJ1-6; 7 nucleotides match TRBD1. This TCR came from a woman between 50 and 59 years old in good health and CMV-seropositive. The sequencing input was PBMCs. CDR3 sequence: CASSLGDAGGLVSPLHF. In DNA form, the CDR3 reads TGTGCCAGCAGCTTGGGGGACGCAGGGGGGTTAGTTTCACCCCTCCACTTT.